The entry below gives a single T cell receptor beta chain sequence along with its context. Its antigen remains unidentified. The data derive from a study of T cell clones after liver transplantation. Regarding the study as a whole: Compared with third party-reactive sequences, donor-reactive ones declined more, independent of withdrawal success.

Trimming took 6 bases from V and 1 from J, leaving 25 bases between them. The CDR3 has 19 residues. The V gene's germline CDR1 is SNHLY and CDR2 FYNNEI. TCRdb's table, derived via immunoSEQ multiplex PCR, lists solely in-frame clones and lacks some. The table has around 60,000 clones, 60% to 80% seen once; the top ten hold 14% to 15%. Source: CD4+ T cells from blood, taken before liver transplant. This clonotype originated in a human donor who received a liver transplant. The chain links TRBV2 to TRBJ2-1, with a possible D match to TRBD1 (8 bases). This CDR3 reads CASSRGRNRGGSSYNEQFF. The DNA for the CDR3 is TGTGCCAGCAGCCGTGGGAGAAACAGGGGGGGATCATCCTACAATGAGCAGTTCTTC.